Sequencing of this T cell receptor (beta chain) was carried out in a study of T cell clones after liver transplantation (dated by TCRdb to about 2019). For context, the study as a whole: The samples were obtained from ITN030ST, a randomized trial that attempted immunosuppression withdrawal within 2 years after liver transplantation. Third party-reactive TCRbeta sequences from pre-transplant MLRs were also identified as an antigen-independent comparator for donor-reactive sequences. After a pre-transplant mixed lymphocyte reaction, TCRbeta sequencing was used to pinpoint donor-reactive T cell clones, which were subsequently tracked in post-transplant blood. No induction therapy was given to the subjects, and standard immunosuppression was administered until randomization at 12-24 months post-transplant. Of the 8 liver transplant recipients making up the studied cohort, 3 were classified as tolerant and 5 as non-tolerant. Blood samples were collected pre-transplant, then pre-randomization ahead of withdrawal, and finally post-randomization once withdrawal had either been completed or failed. To count as tolerant, a recipient had to stay completely off immunosuppression for at least one year without liver enzymes climbing beyond twice the upper limit of normal. Of the eight recipients, a few were HCV-positive, while the remaining recipients had been transplanted for non-autoimmune, non-viral indications.

Thawed unstimulated PBMCs were stained for CD3, CD4 and CD8 and FACS-sorted into CD3+CD4+ and CD3+CD8+ populations. Each of the 8 studied subjects was randomized to immunosuppression withdrawal. The Qiagen DNeasy Blood and Tissue Kit was used for genomic DNA isolation. For this clone: Its specific antigen is unknown. No quality values exist for individual bases; no much larger clone is one base distant.

Using immunoSEQ, frozen genomic DNA was subjected to high-throughput TCRbeta CDR3 sequencing, a process that included PCR amplification, mapping, bias correction and internal controls. Per the original workflow: Only productive rearrangements were retained, with each unique TCRbeta sequence defined by its CDR3 nucleotide sequence together with its V and J gene. A sequence counted as donor-reactive only if the sequence showed at least 5-fold expansion in CFSE-low cells compared with unstimulated pre-transplant cells and had a frequency of at least 0.01%. To ensure at least 90% detection power, minimum frequency thresholds were set for each subject based on that subject's lowest-template unstimulated sample. Jensen-Shannon divergence between the top 1000 TCRbeta sequences post-transplant and pre-transplant was used to measure repertoire turnover. Two-sided Fisher's exact tests were used to test for changes in how often donor-reactive sequences were detected. Here the immuneACCESS table is served through TCRdb, limited to in-frame sequences with V and J called. Missing clones are a known gap in these copies; in checked studies unresolved V genes cover under half, and the rest lacks a known reason. V, J and clone size derive from that table, while D and trimming were established from the DNA sequence. This sample holds about 120,000 clones; 90% were observed only once. 0.75% to 0.85% of the sample belongs to the ten largest clones.

According to the germline V gene, CDR1 reads SGHAT and CDR2 reads FQNNGV. CDR3 length: 14 amino acids, cysteine to phenylalanine. Just the 42-base CDR3 DNA is kept, in frame starting at base 1. Deletion took 5 bases off V and 2 bases off J, with a span of 10 bases between the germline ends. General findings and caveats noted by the study authors: The conclusions were considered preliminary, being limited by small, heterogeneous patient numbers and non-standardized post-transplant time points. Because allograft tissue specimens were not available, migration of donor-reactive T cells into the graft, rather than deletion, may have occurred. In most of the 8 subjects, regardless of tolerance or HCV status, circulating donor-reactive CD4 TCRbeta sequences dropped significantly post-transplant. Donor-reactive sequences decreased more than third party-reactive sequences, which suggests partial antigen-specific deletion that was not related to withdrawal success. When repertoire turnover was taken into account, detection of donor-reactive sequences was significantly reduced in 7 of 8 subjects for CD4 and in 8 of 8 subjects for CD8. In a couple of subjects, low numbers of available donor cells limited the measurable donor-reactive repertoire.

The chain links TRBV11-2 with TRBJ1-5; perhaps TRBD1 is the D gene, with 6 bases matching. Specimen: CD4+ T cells from blood, collected 12 months after liver transplant. The TCR originated in a human patient who received a liver transplant. Following transplantation, part of the T cell population may be supplied by the graft donor rather than the patient. The nucleotides read TGTGCCAGCAGCCAGGACAGAGGCAATCAGCCCCAGCATTTT. Its amino acids are CASSQDRGNQPQHF.